This TCR beta chain derives from a study of blood T cell repertoires in COVID-19 (dated by TCRdb to the early 2020s). Looking at the study overall: The collaborator samples originated in the United States, Italy and Spain and spanned the acute and convalescent phases of COVID-19. The prospective study material was composed of cDNA or gDNA derived from T cells, B-cell-depleted T cells, or PBMCs. The dataset comprised deeply sampled blood TCRbeta repertoires from subjects exposed to, actively infected with, or recovered from COVID-19. A freely available public database, intended as a resource for researchers studying the immune response to SARS-CoV-2, is where the repertoires were released. Samples were obtained from the ongoing ImmuneRACE study (first 160 participants) and from approximately 1,200 subjects provided by 6 global collaborators. Nearly every sample came with metadata listing a de-identified subject ID, COVID-19 status, age in years and sex. HLA class I and class II types, where available, came from metadata supplied by the sample provider rather than from assay-based typing. Study-wide conclusions, independent of this receptor: How much clinical and demographic metadata was included differed by source and by participant, and the metadata was provided uncurated.

Each collaborating institution followed its own protocols to collect whole blood in K2EDTA tubes. For TCRbeta analysis, collaborators shipped samples in one of three forms: frozen whole blood, isolated PBMCs, or DNA extracted from either of those sample types. TCRbeta CDR3 regions were amplified from genomic DNA by means of the immunoSEQ Assay, a bias-controlled multiplex PCR. On the authors' methods: Within the assay, amplification of reference gene primers was used to estimate how many nucleated cells each sample contained. To quantify the absolute abundance of each unique TCRbeta CDR3 rearrangement, sequence reads were collapsed and filtered. For each sample, productive Simpson clonality was calculated as the square root of Simpson's diversity index over productive rearrangements. TCRdb holds this immuneACCESS table with in-frame rearrangements only. Some clones are missing; in checked studies, unresolved V genes explain under half, and the rest has no known cause. The D gene and trimming were derived from the DNA, and the V and J assignments and clone size from that table. The sample records approximately 260,000 clones, 65% to 80% of which are singletons. Roughly 4% of the sample goes to the ten largest clones.

The V end gives up 4 bases and the J end 3 bases, leaving 7 bases in the junction not matched to a gene. The germline V gene sets CDR1 to SGDLS and CDR2 to YYNGEE. The CDR3 spans 15 residues, from the cysteine through the phenylalanine. CDR3 DNA only is kept here, 45 bases in frame from base 1. This clone was detected a few times. The target of this receptor is not known. Base qualities are not provided; no much larger clone lies one nucleotide away. Material for sequencing was peripheral blood. This clonotype originated in a woman aged 40 to 55 with active or convalescent COVID-19. The sequence joins TRBV9 to TRBJ1-2, with 9 bases in between that match TRBD1. The CDR3 protein: CASSPRDRADYGYTF. The sequenced DNA: TGTGCCAGCAGCCCGCGGGACAGGGCGGACTATGGCTACACCTTC.